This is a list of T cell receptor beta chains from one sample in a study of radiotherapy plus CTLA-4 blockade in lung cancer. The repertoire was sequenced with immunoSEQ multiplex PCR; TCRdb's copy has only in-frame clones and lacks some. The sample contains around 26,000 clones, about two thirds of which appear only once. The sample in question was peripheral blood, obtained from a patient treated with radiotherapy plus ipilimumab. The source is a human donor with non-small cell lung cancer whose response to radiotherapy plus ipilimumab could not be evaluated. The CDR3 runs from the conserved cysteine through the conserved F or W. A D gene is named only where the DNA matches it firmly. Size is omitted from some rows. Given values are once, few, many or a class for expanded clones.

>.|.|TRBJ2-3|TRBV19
TGTGCCAGTAGTAGCACCTGGCTCTCACCCACAGATACGCAGTATTTT
CASSSTWLSPTDTQYF
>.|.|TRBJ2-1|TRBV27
TGTGCCAGCAGTTTAAAGGACAGATACAATGAGCAGTTCTTC
CASSLKDRYNEQFF
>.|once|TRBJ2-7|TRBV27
TGTGCCAGCAGCCCCTCGGGGAGGACCTACGAGCAGTACTTC
CASSPSGRTYEQYF
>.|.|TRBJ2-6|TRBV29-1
TGCAGCGTCAGGTTCTATCTCTCTGGGGCCAACGTCCTGACTTTC
CSVRFYLSGANVLTF
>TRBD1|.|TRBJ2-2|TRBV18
TGTGCCAGCTCACAAGGGACAGGGTCGGCCGGGGAGCTGTTTTTT
CASSQGTGSAGELFF
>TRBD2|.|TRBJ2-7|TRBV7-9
TGTGCCAGCAGCTCTCCTTTTAGCGGGAGACGAAACGAGCAGTACTTC
CASSSPFSGRRNEQYF
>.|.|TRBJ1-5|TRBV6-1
TGTGCCAGCAGTGGGGATGGACTAATGAATCAGCCCCAGCATTTT
CASSGDGLMNQPQHF
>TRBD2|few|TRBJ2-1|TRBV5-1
TGCGCCAGCAGCATGACTAGCGGCTCCTACAATGAGCAGTTCTTC
CASSMTSGSYNEQFF
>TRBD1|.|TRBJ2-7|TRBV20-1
TGCAGTGCGGGACAGACCTACGAGCAGTACTTC
CSAGQTYEQYF
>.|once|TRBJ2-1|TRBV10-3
TGTGCCATCAGCCTCGCTAGGTCTGAGCAGTTCTTC
CAISLARSEQFF
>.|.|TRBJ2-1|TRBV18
TGTGCCAGCTCACCCCTCTTGAGGGAAGTGGGGCAGTTCTTC
CASSPLLREVGQFF
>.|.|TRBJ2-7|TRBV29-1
TGCAGCGGGGGACAGACTAGGGAGCAGTACTTC
CSGGQTREQYF
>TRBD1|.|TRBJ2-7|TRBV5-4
TGCGCCAGCAGCCAAGAAGCCGGGACAGGGGGAAACGAGCAGTACTTC
CASSQEAGTGGNEQYF
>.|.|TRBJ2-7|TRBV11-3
TGTGCCAGCAGCTTAGGGGACACTTCCTACGAGCAGTACTTC
CASSLGDTSYEQYF
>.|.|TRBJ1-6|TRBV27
TGTGCCAGCAGTCTGGACGGGAATAATTCACCCCTCCACTTT
CASSLDGNNSPLHF
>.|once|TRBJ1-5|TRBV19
TGTGCCAGTAGTGGAGGGGCGAATCAGCCCCAGCATTTT
CASSGGANQPQHF
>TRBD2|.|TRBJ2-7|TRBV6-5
TGTGCCAGCACCGGGAGCGGGGGGACAAACTACGAGCAGTACTTC
CASTGSGGTNYEQYF
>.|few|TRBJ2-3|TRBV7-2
TGTGCCAGCAGCTTAACGGCAGGTCCTCCCACAGATACGCAGTATTTT
CASSLTAGPPTDTQYF
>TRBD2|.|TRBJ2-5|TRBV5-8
TGTGCCAGCAGCCCCGCTGGGATAGCGGGAGGGCCGTGGGAGGAGACCCAGTACTTC
CASSPAGIAGGPWEETQYF
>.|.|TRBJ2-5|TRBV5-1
TGCGCCAGCAGCCTATACAGCGGCTGGGAGACCCAGTACTTC
CASSLYSGWETQYF
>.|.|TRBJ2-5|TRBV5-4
TGTGCCAGCAGCTGGAGTGGCGGGGATGAGACCCAGTACTTC
CASSWSGGDETQYF
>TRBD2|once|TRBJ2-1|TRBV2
TGTGCCAGCGCCATAGCGGGAGGCGTCGTTGAGCAGTTCTTC
CASAIAGGVVEQFF
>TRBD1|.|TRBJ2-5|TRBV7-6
TGTGCCAGCAGCTCTGGACAGGACCAGACCCAGTACTTC
CASSSGQDQTQYF
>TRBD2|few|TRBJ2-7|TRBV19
TGTGCCAGTAGTGAACTAGCGGGAGGTTTCGAGCAGTACTTC
CASSELAGGFEQYF
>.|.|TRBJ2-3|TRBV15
TGTGCCACCAGCAGAGACGTTACAGATACGCAGTATTTT
CATSRDVTDTQYF
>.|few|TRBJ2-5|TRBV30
TGTGCCTGGAGTTCGCAGGGGACCAAGACCCAGTACTTC
CAWSSQGTKTQYF
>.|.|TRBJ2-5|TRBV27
TGTGCCAGCAGTACGGTCCCCGCAGAGACCCAGTACTTC
CASSTVPAETQYF
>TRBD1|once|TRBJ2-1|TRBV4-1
TGCGCCAGCAGCCCCCGGGACAGGGAGAATGAGCAGTTCTTC
CASSPRDRENEQFF